The 31 T cell receptor beta chains below were found in one sample sequenced in a study of technical replicates of blood from a handful of donors. The repertoire was sequenced with immunoSEQ multiplex PCR; TCRdb's copy has only in-frame clones and lacks some. The table includes 60,000 to 80,000 clones, roughly 92% detected once. Input material: T cells isolated from PBMCs. Every receptor here comes from a human donor in good health.

The V and J genes are TRBV28 and TRBJ2-3; no definite D call. CDR3 length: 12 amino acids. V gave up 2 bases and J gave up 6 bases, with 6 bases separating them. The germline V gene has CDR1 MDHEN and CDR2 SYDVKM. The CDR3 sequence is CASSLSWDTQYF. CDR3 in DNA: TGTGCCAGCAGTTTAAGCTGGGATACGCAGTATTTT.

The chain is built from TRBV9 and TRBJ2-5; 13 bases agree with TRBD2. The CDR3 totals 16 residues. Germline values: CDR1 SGDLS, CDR2 YYNGEE. V trimming: 3 bases; J trimming: 5 bases; junction bases outside the gene matches: 7. CDR3 sequence reads: CASSATSGRAWETQYF. In DNA form, the CDR3 reads TGTGCCAGCAGCGCCACTAGCGGGAGGGCATGGGAGACCCAGTACTTC.

The chain has TRBV7-9 and TRBJ2-2; no definite D call. The CDR3 has 14 residues. V was cut by 1 base and J by 5 bases, with 8 bases left in between. Germline V gene data show CDR1 as SEHNR and CDR2 as FQNEAQ (reference sequence). The CDR3: CASSLVQSTGELFF. For the CDR3, the DNA is TGTGCCAGCAGCTTAGTTCAGTCGACCGGGGAGCTGTTTTTT.

J is TRBJ1-1 and V is TRBV7-9; TRBD1 agrees at 9 bases. The CDR3 runs to 13 residues. V was pared by 6 bases and J by 5 bases, with 4 bases of the junction left unmatched. Germline CDR1 is SEHNR and CDR2 is FQNEAQ (reference sequence). For the CDR3, the DNA is TGTGCCAGCAGTCAAGACAGGGGGACTGAAGCTTTCTTT. Translating it yields CASSQDRGTEAFF. Drawing the rest from reference TRBV7-9 and TRBJ1-1, the complete variable domain is DTGVSQNPRHKITKRGQNVTFRCDPISEHNRLYWYRQTLGQGPEFLTYFQNEAQLEKSRLLSDRFSAERPKGSFSTLEIQRTEQGDSAMYLCASSQDRGTEAFFGQGTRLTVV.

The rearrangement joins TRBV12-5 to TRBJ2-7; 7 nucleotides match TRBD1. CDR1 is LGHNT and CDR2 is FRNRAP in the germline V gene. J was trimmed by 0 bases and V by 5 bases; bases with no gene match: 10. The CDR3 has 16 amino acids. The CDR3 nucleotides are TGTGCTAGTGGTCCCGGACAGGTGGAGAGCTCCTACGAGCAGTACTTC. It yields the protein CASGPGQVESSYEQYF.

This chain joins TRBV6-5 and TRBJ2-5; maybe TRBD2 (5 bases). This CDR3 has 14 residues. Trimming cost V 0 bases and J 4 bases, with 9 bases left between them. The germline V gene has CDR1 MNHEY and CDR2 SVGAGI. The CDR3 coding sequence is TGTGCCAGCAGTTACTCAGGGAGAGGAGAGACCCAGTACTTC. It is translated as CASSYSGRGETQYF.

The rearrangement links TRBV19 to TRBJ1-5; D call uncertain. The CDR3 length is 15 residues. CDR1 and CDR2 (germline): LNHDA, SQIVND (reference sequence). Trimming took off 3 bases at V and 3 bases at J, with 12 bases between the two ends. CDR3 region: CASSIPGLTNQPQHF. The CDR3 coding sequence is TGTGCCAGTAGTATCCCGGGTCTTACCAATCAGCCCCAGCATTTT. Variable domain in full (rest from reference TRBV19 and TRBJ1-5): DGGITQSPKYLFRKEGQNVTLSCEQNLNHDAMYWYRQDPGQGLRLIYYSQIVNDFQKGDIAEGYSVSREKKESFPLTVTSAQKNPTAFYLCASSIPGLTNQPQHFGDGTRLSIL.

The chain recombines TRBV28 with TRBJ1-3; 9 bases match TRBD1. Germline V gene lookup returns CDR1 MDHEN and CDR2 SYDVKM. The CDR3 runs 15 residues. J was trimmed by 4 bases and V by 5 bases; bases with no gene match: 6. The CDR3 spells CASSRTGARGNTIYF. CDR3 DNA: TGTGCCAGCAGTCGGACAGGGGCCAGAGGAAACACCATATATTTT.

This rearrangement joins TRBV5-4 to TRBJ2-7, with TRBD2 identical over 11 bases. The CDR3 covers 17 residues. With V trimmed by 0 bases and J by 6 bases, 11 bases remained unmatched. Germline V lookup: CDR1 SGHNT, CDR2 YYREEE (reference sequence). CDR3 sequence: CASSLDGASGRTGEQYF. The DNA of the CDR3 is TGTGCCAGCAGCTTGGATGGAGCTAGCGGGAGGACGGGCGAGCAGTACTTC. Full variable domain (missing parts from reference TRBV5-4 and TRBJ2-7): ETGVTQSPTHLIKTRGQQVTLRCSSQSGHNTVSWYQQALGQGPQFIFQYYREEENGRGNFPPRFSGLQFPNYSSELNVNALELDDSALYLCASSLDGASGRTGEQYFGPGTRLTVT.

The J gene is TRBJ1-1, the V gene TRBV13, with 10 bases matching TRBD1. Germline loops: CDR1 PRHDT, CDR2 FYEKMQ (reference sequence). The CDR3 spans 15 residues. V lost 9 bases and J lost 0; bases outside the gene matches: 7. In nucleotides, the CDR3 is TGTGCCAGACGGGGACAGGGGTCAATGAACACTGAAGCTTTCTTT. It encodes CARRGQGSMNTEAFF.

This chain connects TRBV27 to TRBJ2-5; TRBD1 aligns across 11 bases. The CDR3 extends over 15 amino acids. The V segment lost 6 bases and the J segment 4 bases; nucleotides outside the gene matches: 7. Germline V lookup: CDR1 MNHEY, CDR2 SMNVEV (reference sequence). CDR3 coding DNA: TGTGCCAGCAGAGGGACAGGGGGGGACGGAGAGACCCAGTACTTC. Protein: CASRGTGGDGETQYF.

V gene TRBV11-3 combines with J gene TRBJ2-5; D is perhaps TRBD2 (6 bases). Trimming left V 1 base short and J 3 bases short, with 27 bases between. The CDR3 extends over 20 amino acids. Germline V gene sequence: CDR1 SGHNT, CDR2 YENEEA. In DNA, the CDR3 is TGTGCCAGCAGCTTAGGGCTTTTTGGCGGGGCAAGCTTTACGGAAGAGACCCAGTACTTC. Amino acid sequence: CASSLGLFGGASFTEETQYF.

This rearrangement joins TRBV19 to TRBJ2-5; perhaps TRBD1 as D (7 bases). This CDR3 has 15 amino acids. Germline loops: CDR1 LNHDA, CDR2 SQIVND (reference sequence). The V gene lost 3 bases and the J gene lost 4 bases, with 15 bases spanning the gap. The CDR3 region is CASSIARDRGETQYF. CDR3 bases: TGTGCCAGTAGTATTGCGCGGGACAGAGGAGAGACCCAGTACTTC.

The chain links TRBV28 to TRBJ1-5; no clear D gene. V lost 6 bases, J lost 3 bases, and 21 bases lay in between. Germline values: CDR1 MDHEN, CDR2 SYDVKM. The CDR3 runs 17 residues. The CDR3 DNA follows: TGTGCCAGCAGGCCGAAAAAATTTACATATCCCAATCAGCCCCAGCATTTT. Protein product: CASRPKKFTYPNQPQHF.

This sequence joins TRBV11-2 and TRBJ2-5; 15 nucleotides match TRBD2. Per the germline V gene, CDR1 is SGHAT and CDR2 is FQNNGV. Losses at the gene ends were 4 bases for V and 2 bases for J; bases not matched to a gene: 5. The length of the CDR3 is 17 residues. CDR3 protein: CASSSGTSGRIQETQYF. Written as DNA, the CDR3 is TGTGCCAGCAGCTCCGGGACTAGCGGGAGGATACAAGAGACCCAGTACTTC.

V and J are TRBV6-5 and TRBJ1-2, with a weak D call TRBD1 (5 bases). V was cut by 7 bases and J by 4 bases, with 13 bases left in between. The CDR3 contains 13 residues. The germline CDR1 and CDR2 sequences are MNHEY and SVGAGI. The CDR3 reads CASTSGSLYGYTF. In nucleotides, the CDR3 is TGTGCCAGCACCTCAGGGTCTCTCTATGGCTACACCTTC.

This chain uses TRBV7-6 with TRBJ1-1; maybe TRBD1 (6 bases). Per germline, CDR1 SGHVS and CDR2 FNYEAQ. The CDR3 runs 15 residues. V was clipped by 2 bases and J by 3 bases, with 13 bases between them. CDR3 region: CASSLNRAKDTEAFF. CDR3 DNA sequence: TGTGCCAGCAGCTTAAACAGGGCAAAGGACACTGAAGCTTTCTTT.

The chain has TRBV5-1 and TRBJ2-1; possibly TRBD1 for D (6 bases). This CDR3 is 15 amino acids long. Trimming pared 2 bases from V and 1 base from J, leaving 10 bases between. Germline-derived CDR1 and CDR2 are SGHRS and YFSETQ. CDR3 sequence reads: CASSLGQGSYNEQFF. CDR3 coding DNA: TGCGCCAGCAGCTTAGGGCAGGGGTCCTACAATGAGCAGTTCTTC. Combining the CDR3 with reference TRBV5-1 and TRBJ2-1 gives the whole variable domain KAGVTQTPRYLIKTRGQQVTLSCSPISGHRSVSWYQQTPGQGLQFLFEYFSETQRNKGNFPGRFSGRQFSNSRSEMNVSTLELGDSALYLCASSLGQGSYNEQFFGPGTRLTVL.

The table lists this clone with a count of one. V is TRBV7-9 and J is TRBJ2-7, with TRBD2 identical over 13 bases. The germline gives CDR1 SEHNR, CDR2 FQNEAQ (reference sequence). The V gene end was trimmed by 4 bases and the J gene end by 5 bases; junction bases not matched to a gene: 5. This CDR3 has 15 residues. The CDR3, as DNA: TGTGCCAGCAGCTCCGGGACTAGCGGGACTGACGAGCAGTACTTC. It yields the protein CASSSGTSGTDEQYF.

The chain links TRBV30 to TRBJ2-4; TRBD2 agrees at 7 bases. Unmatched junction bases numbered 6, after V lost 3 bases and J lost 1 base. The CDR3 covers 15 residues. Germline CDR1 reads GTSNPN; CDR2 reads SVGIG (reference sequence). CDR3 nucleotide sequence: TGTGCCTGGAGGGACCCCGGGGGGGCCAAAAACATTCAGTACTTC. This gives the protein CAWRDPGGAKNIQYF.

This clone was recorded once. The chain carries TRBV5-5 and TRBJ1-1; 7 bases match TRBD1. This CDR3 contains 14 residues. Germline V gene data show CDR1 as SGHKS and CDR2 as YYEKEE (reference sequence). Trimming removed 0 bases from V and 8 bases from J; junction bases left unmatched: 7. The CDR3 region has the DNA TGTGCCAGCAGCTTGGCGGGACAGCGTAGCGAAGCTTTCTTT. This codes for CASSLAGQRSEAFF.

As for this clone: Additional DNA sequences in this sample encode the identical CDR3. V is TRBV18 and J is TRBJ1-2; D is perhaps TRBD1 (6 bases). The germline V and J ends were trimmed by 6 bases and 3 bases, with 11 bases remaining between them. Looked up from germline, CDR1 is KGHSH and CDR2 is LQKENI. This CDR3 is 13 amino acids long. CDR3 nucleotides: TGTGCCAGCTCCCCATCAGGGGACTATGGCTACACCTTC. Translation: CASSPSGDYGYTF.

V is TRBV7-7 and J is TRBJ2-7, with 9 bases that match TRBD1. Germline V gives CDR1 SSHAT, CDR2 FNYEAQ (reference sequence). V shed 5 bases and J 3 bases; nucleotides not matched to a gene: 2. CDR3 length equals 13 residues. The CDR3 DNA sequence: TGTGCCAGCAGCCCGGGACAGGGCTACGAGCAGTACTTC. Translated: CASSPGQGYEQYF.

This clone has a single count. This chain connects TRBV20-1 to TRBJ1-2, with D possibly being TRBD1 (5 bases). The CDR3 runs to 11 residues. Deletions cut 7 bases from V and 5 bases from J, with 11 bases between. In germline, CDR1 is DFQATT, CDR2 SNEGSKA (reference sequence). The CDR3 region has the DNA TGCAGTGGCAGGGCGGCGTATGGCTACACCTTC. Amino acid sequence: CSGRAAYGYTF.

This chain joins TRBV18 and TRBJ1-5; weak D call: TRBD1 (6 bases). The V gene lost 0 bases and the J gene lost 2 bases, with 14 bases spanning the gap. The CDR3 loop spans 17 amino acids. The germline V gene encodes CDR1 KGHSH and CDR2 LQKENI. The CDR3 here is CASSPPEGGVRNQPQHF. In DNA, the CDR3 is TGTGCCAGCTCACCACCGGAGGGGGGGGTTCGCAATCAGCCCCAGCATTTT.

This chain connects TRBV11-2 to TRBJ2-5; TRBD1 is a possible D gene (5 bases). Germline V gene sequence: CDR1 SGHAT, CDR2 FQNNGV. CDR3 length: 14 residues. V lost 5 bases, J lost 4 bases, and 14 bases lay in between. Here the CDR3 reads CASSPLQGTETQYF. The CDR3 nucleotides are TGTGCCAGCAGCCCCCTTCAGGGTACAGAGACCCAGTACTTC.

The gene calls are TRBV11-3 and TRBJ1-1; D uncertain. Trimming stripped 0 bases from V and 0 bases from J, with 5 bases between. CDR1 is SGHNT and CDR2 is YENEEA in the germline V gene. CDR3 length: 14 residues. CDR3 residues: CASSLDNMNTEAFF. The CDR3 DNA reads TGTGCCAGCAGCTTAGACAACATGAACACTGAAGCTTTCTTT.

The chain uses TRBV9 and TRBJ1-1; 7 nucleotides align to TRBD1. The trim removed 4 bases at V and 7 bases at J, leaving 13 bases unmatched. CDR1 and CDR2 (germline): SGDLS, YYNGEE. The CDR3 has 15 residues. The CDR3 sequence: CASSPEWDRRDEAFF. CDR3 DNA sequence: TGTGCCAGCAGCCCAGAATGGGACAGAAGGGATGAAGCTTTCTTT.

The rearrangement joins TRBV11-2 to TRBJ2-7; unclear D gene. V was clipped by 5 bases and J by 7 bases, with 9 bases between them. The CDR3 is 11 residues long. Germline CDR1 SGHAT, CDR2 FQNNGV. DNA of the CDR3: TGTGCCAGCAGCCTCGCCGGGGAGCAGTACTTC. It is translated as CASSLAGEQYF.

The V call is TRBV27, the J call TRBJ1-2; possibly TRBD1 for D (5 bases). CDR3 size: 11 residues. Germline CDR1 MNHEY, CDR2 SMNVEV (reference sequence). V was clipped by 5 bases and J by 5 bases, with 6 bases between them. The CDR3 loop is CASSQGYGYTF. The CDR3 coding sequence is TGTGCCAGCAGTCAGGGATATGGCTACACCTTC.

The gene calls are TRBV30 and TRBJ1-3; 9 nucleotides match TRBD1. V lost 2 bases, J lost 4 bases, and 3 bases stayed unmatched. The V gene's germline CDR1 is GTSNPN and CDR2 SVGIG (reference sequence). CDR3 size: 14 residues. CDR3 sequence reads: CAWSWDRAGNTIYF. CDR3 DNA: TGTGCCTGGAGTTGGGACAGGGCAGGAAACACCATATATTTT.